Presented here are 3 T cell receptor beta chains from one specimen sequenced in a study of lymphopenia after photon versus proton radiotherapy (dated by TCRdb to between 2018 and 2021). Receptor libraries were prepared by the immunoSEQ multiplex PCR assay. TCRdb obtained this table from immuneACCESS and retained in-frame rearrangements with V and J assigned. These tables miss some clones; where compared with another copy, unresolved V genes account for less than half of the shortfall, and the remainder is unexplained. The sample table lists around 160,000 clones, 80% to 90% of them with a count of one. In total, the top ten clones hold less than 6% of the sample. This specimen was peripheral blood, taken from a patient treated with photon-based radiotherapy. These receptors all come from a man aged 45-65 years with gastric cancer.

Here the CDR3 reads CASSEGQGVYEKLFF. The CDR3 coding sequence is TGTGCCAGCAGCGAGGGACAGGGGGTTTATGAAAAACTGTTTTTT. The chain combines TRBV2 with TRBJ1-4; 11 bases are a match to TRBD1. Per the germline V gene, CDR1 is SNHLY and CDR2 is FYNNEI. This CDR3 is built from 15 residues. The V and J ends lost 6 bases and 6 bases, in that order; junction bases with no gene match: 6.

This clone was counted a single time. The chain combines TRBV19 with TRBJ2-5, with 7 bases lining up with TRBD2. CDR3 length: 15 residues. The junction had 8 bases not matched to a gene; V was cut back by 6 bases and J by 1 base. Germline lookup yields CDR1 LNHDA and CDR2 SQIVND (reference sequence). CDR3 sequence: CASSPSGRTQETQYF. The CDR3 bases are TGTGCCAGTAGCCCTTCCGGGAGGACCCAAGAGACCCAGTACTTC.

This chain uses TRBV11-1 with TRBJ1-3; D perhaps matches TRBD1 (5 bases). Per germline, CDR1 SGHAT and CDR2 FQDESV (reference sequence). The CDR3 covers 14 residues. The V gene lost 3 bases and the J gene lost 0 bases, with 6 bases spanning the gap. CDR3 DNA sequence: TGTGCCAGCAGCTTGACAGACTCTGGAAACACCATATATTTT. Translated, it gives CASSLTDSGNTIYF.